The rows below give T cell receptor beta chains drawn from one sample of a study of cytomegalovirus exposure and HLA in healthy donors. Clones were read by immunoSEQ multiplex PCR, and TCRdb kept only the in-frame ones, dropping some. The sample holds around 180,000 clones, 79% seen once. Material: PBMCs. These receptors all stem from a woman between 50 and 59 years old in good health and CMV-seronegative. Each CDR3 is given with its conserved first and last residue. The D gene is left open where the match is weak. The size entry is marked missing in some rows and otherwise reads once, few, many or a size class.

d_call	clone_size	v_call	j_call	cdr3_aa	cdr3_nt
TRBD2	.	TRBV2	TRBJ2-1	CASKREGYNEQFF	TGTGCCAGCAAGCGGGAGGGATACAATGAGCAGTTCTTC
TRBD1	.	TRBV5-4	TRBJ1-1	CASSRTGVSNTEAFF	TGTGCCAGCAGCCGGACAGGGGTTTCGAACACTGAAGCTTTCTTT
.	.	TRBV27	TRBJ2-7	CASSPTYYEQYF	TGTGCCAGCAGTCCAACTTACTACGAGCAGTACTTC
.	.	TRBV7-2	TRBJ1-1	CASSLDRVNTEAFF	TGTGCCAGCAGCTTAGACAGAGTGAACACTGAAGCTTTCTTT
.	.	TRBV7-3	TRBJ2-2	CASSSSSSGELFF	TGTGCCAGCAGCTCTAGCTCATCCGGGGAGCTGTTTTTT
.	once	TRBV29-1	TRBJ2-7	CSANLGTYEQYF	TGCAGCGCGAACCTAGGAACCTACGAGCAGTACTTC
.	.	TRBV4-1	TRBJ2-7	CASSQDGDNPYEQYF	TGCGCCAGCAGCCAAGATGGGGACAATCCCTACGAGCAGTACTTC
.	.	TRBV7-9	TRBJ1-2	CASSLSVRYTF	TGTGCCAGCAGCTTATCTGTTCGCTACACCTTC
.	.	TRBV5-4	TRBJ2-1	CASSLGGIAGKQFF	TGTGCCAGCAGCTTGGGAGGCATTGCAGGGAAGCAGTTCTTC
.	.	TRBV6-5	TRBJ1-2	CASSYGGTANYGYTF	TGTGCCAGCAGTTACGGGGGGACCGCTAACTATGGCTACACCTTC
.	.	TRBV28	TRBJ1-1	CASSGRRGNTEAFF	TGTGCCAGCAGTGGTCGCAGGGGGAACACTGAAGCTTTCTTT
TRBD1	.	TRBV2	TRBJ2-7	CASSDVGQALSYEQYF	TGTGCCAGCAGTGACGTTGGACAGGCCCTCTCCTACGAGCAGTACTTC
.	few	TRBV7-3	TRBJ1-1	CASSLANREMNTEAFF	TGTGCCAGCAGCTTAGCAAACAGGGAGATGAACACTGAAGCTTTCTTT
TRBD2	.	TRBV25-1	TRBJ2-5	CASSGLAGGVEETQYF	TGTGCCAGCAGTGGACTAGCGGGGGGGGTTGAGGAGACCCAGTACTTC
TRBD2	.	TRBV4-3	TRBJ2-2	CASSRNLGLAGGQNTGELFF	TGCGCCAGCAGCCGGAACTTGGGACTAGCGGGAGGCCAGAACACCGGGGAGCTGTTTTTT
.	once	TRBV9	TRBJ2-3	CASSARQTDTQYF	TGTGCCAGCAGCGCGAGACAGACAGATACGCAGTATTTT
TRBD1	.	TRBV5-4	TRBJ1-2	CASTLDRALGGYTF	TGTGCCAGCACCCTTGACAGGGCCTTAGGAGGCTACACCTTC
.	.	TRBV2	TRBJ2-1	CASSDPSDSNGYEQFF	TGTGCCAGCAGTGACCCTAGTGACTCCAATGGATATGAGCAGTTCTTC
TRBD1	.	TRBV5-1	TRBJ1-6	CASSWGQGGNSPLHF	TGCGCCAGCAGCTGGGGACAGGGAGGGAATTCACCCCTCCACTTT
.	.	TRBV19	TRBJ1-1	CASSNTIQSFTEAFF	TGTGCCAGTAGTAATACTATCCAGTCTTTCACTGAAGCTTTCTTT
.	.	TRBV6-6	TRBJ1-2	CASKIQGVSYGYTF	TGTGCCAGCAAGATACAGGGTGTAAGCTATGGCTACACCTTC
TRBD2	.	TRBV27	TRBJ2-2	CAKTSGSHRGAVF	TGTGCCAAGACTAGCGGGAGCCACCGGGGAGCTGTTTTT
TRBD1	few	TRBV2	TRBJ2-5	CASRDRGQETQYF	TGTGCCAGCAGGGACAGGGGGCAAGAGACCCAGTACTTC
TRBD2	.	TRBV11-2	TRBJ2-5	CASSLGTSQETQYF	TGTGCCAGCAGCTTAGGGACTAGCCAAGAGACCCAGTACTTC
.	.	TRBV28	TRBJ1-2	CASFQLGYTF	TGTGCCAGCTTCCAATTGGGCTACACCTTC
TRBD1	.	TRBV7-9	TRBJ1-1	CASSFGQENTEAFF	TGTGCCAGCAGCTTCGGACAGGAGAACACTGAAGCTTTCTTT
.	.	TRBV6-5	TRBJ1-4	CASSYMRSTNEKLFF	TGTGCCAGCAGTTACATGAGAAGTACTAATGAAAAACTGTTTTTT
TRBD2	.	TRBV4-1	TRBJ2-2	CASSQEELAGVANTGELFF	TGCGCCAGCAGCCAAGAAGAACTAGCGGGAGTCGCGAACACCGGGGAGCTGTTTTTT